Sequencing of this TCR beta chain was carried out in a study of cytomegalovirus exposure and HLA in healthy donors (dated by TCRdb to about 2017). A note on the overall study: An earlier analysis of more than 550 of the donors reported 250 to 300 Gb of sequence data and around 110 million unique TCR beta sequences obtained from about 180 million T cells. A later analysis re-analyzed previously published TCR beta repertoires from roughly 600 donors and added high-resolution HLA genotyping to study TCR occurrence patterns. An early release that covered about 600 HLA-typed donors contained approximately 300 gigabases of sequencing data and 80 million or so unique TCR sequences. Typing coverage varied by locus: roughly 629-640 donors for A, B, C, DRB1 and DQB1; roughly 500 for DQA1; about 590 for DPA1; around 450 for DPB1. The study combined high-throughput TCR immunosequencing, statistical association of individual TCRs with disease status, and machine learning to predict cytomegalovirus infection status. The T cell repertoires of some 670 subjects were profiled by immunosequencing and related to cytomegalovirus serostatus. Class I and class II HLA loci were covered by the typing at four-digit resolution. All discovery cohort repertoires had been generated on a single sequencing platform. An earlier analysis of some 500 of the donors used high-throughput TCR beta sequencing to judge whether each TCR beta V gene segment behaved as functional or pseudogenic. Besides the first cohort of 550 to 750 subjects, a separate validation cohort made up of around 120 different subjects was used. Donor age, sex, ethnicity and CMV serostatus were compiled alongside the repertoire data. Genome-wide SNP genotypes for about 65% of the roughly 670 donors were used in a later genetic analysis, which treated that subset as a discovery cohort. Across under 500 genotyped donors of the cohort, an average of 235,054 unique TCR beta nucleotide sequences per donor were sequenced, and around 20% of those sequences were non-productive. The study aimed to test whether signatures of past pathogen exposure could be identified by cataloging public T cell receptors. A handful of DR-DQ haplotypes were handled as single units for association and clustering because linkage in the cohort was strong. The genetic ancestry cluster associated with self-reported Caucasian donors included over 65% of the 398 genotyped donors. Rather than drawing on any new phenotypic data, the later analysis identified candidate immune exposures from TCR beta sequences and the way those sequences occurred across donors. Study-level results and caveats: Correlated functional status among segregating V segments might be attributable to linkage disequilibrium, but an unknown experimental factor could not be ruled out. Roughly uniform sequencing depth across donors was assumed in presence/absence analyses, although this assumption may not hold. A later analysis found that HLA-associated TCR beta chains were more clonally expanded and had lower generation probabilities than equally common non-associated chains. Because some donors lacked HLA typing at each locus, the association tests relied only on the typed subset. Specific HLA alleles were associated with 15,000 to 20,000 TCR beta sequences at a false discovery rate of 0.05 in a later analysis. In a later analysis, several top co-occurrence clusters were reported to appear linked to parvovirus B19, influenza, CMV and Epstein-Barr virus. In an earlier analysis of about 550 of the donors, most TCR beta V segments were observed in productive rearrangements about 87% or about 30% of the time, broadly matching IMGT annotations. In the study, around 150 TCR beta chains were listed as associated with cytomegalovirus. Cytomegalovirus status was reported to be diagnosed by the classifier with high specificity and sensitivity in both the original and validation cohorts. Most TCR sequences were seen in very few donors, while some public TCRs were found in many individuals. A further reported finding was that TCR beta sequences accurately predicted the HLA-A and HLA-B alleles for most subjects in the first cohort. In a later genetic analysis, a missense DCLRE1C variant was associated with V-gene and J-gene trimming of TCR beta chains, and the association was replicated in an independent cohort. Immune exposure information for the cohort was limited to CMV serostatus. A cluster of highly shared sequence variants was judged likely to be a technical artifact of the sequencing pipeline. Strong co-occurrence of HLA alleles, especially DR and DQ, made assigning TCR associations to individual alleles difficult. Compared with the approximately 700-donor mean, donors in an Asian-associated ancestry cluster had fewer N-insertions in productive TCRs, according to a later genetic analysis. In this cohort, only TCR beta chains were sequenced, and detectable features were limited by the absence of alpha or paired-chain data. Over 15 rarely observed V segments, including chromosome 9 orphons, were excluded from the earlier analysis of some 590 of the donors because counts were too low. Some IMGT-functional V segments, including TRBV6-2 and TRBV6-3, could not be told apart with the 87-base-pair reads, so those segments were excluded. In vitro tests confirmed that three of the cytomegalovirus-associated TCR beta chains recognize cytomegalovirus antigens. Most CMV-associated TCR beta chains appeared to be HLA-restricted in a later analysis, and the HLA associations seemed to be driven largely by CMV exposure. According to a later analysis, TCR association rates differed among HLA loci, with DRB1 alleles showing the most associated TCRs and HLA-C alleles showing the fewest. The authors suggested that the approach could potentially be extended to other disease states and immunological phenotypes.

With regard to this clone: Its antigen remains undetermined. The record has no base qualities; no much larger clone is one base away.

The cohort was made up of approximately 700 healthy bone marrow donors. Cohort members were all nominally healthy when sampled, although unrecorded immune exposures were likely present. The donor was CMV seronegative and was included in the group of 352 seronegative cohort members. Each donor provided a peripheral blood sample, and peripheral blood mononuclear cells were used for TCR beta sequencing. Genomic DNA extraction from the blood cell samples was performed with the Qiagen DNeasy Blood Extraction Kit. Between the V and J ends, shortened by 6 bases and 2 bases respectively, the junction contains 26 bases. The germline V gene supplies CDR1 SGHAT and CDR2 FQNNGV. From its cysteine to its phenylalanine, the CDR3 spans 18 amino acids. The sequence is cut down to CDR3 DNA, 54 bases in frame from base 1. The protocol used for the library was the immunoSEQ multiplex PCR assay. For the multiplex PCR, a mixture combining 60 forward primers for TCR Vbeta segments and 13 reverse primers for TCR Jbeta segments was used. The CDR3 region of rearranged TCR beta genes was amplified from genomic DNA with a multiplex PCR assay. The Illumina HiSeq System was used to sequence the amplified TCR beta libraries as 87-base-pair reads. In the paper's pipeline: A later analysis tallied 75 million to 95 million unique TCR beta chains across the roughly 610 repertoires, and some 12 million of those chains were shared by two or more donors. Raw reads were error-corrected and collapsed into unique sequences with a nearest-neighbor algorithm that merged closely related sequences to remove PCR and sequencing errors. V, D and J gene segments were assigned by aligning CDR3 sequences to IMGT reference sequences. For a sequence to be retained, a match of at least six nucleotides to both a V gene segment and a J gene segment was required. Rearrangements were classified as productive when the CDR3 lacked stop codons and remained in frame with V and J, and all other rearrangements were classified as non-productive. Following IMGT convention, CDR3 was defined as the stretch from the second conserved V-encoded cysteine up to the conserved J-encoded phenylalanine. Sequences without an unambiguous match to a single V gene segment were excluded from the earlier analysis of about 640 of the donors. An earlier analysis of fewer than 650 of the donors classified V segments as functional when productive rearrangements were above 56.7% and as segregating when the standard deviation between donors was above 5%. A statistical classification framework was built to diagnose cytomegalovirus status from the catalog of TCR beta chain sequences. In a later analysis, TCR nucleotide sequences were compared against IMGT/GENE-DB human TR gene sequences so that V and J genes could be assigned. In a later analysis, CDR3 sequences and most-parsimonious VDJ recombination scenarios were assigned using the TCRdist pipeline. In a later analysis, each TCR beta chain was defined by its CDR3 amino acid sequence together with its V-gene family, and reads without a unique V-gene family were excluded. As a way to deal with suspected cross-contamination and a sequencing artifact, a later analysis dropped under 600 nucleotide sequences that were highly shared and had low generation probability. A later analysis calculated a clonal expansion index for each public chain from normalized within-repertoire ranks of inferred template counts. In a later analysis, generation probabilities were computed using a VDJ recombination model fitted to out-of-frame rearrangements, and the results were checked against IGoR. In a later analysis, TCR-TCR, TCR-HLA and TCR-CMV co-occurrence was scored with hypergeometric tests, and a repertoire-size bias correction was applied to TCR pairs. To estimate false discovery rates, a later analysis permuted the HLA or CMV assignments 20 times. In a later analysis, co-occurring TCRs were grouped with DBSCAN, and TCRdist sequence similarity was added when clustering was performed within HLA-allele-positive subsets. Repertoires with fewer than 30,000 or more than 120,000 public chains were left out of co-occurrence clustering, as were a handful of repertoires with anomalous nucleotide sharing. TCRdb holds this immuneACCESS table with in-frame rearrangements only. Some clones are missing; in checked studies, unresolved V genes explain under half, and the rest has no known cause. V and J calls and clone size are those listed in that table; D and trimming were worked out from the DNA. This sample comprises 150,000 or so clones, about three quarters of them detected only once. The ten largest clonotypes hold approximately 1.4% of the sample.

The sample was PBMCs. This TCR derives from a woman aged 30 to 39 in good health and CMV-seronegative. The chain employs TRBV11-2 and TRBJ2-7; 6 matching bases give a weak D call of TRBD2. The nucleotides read TGTGCCAGCAGTCCCACTCGGAGGGACCGGGATGCCCCCTACGAGCAGTACTTC. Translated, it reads CASSPTRRDRDAPYEQYF.